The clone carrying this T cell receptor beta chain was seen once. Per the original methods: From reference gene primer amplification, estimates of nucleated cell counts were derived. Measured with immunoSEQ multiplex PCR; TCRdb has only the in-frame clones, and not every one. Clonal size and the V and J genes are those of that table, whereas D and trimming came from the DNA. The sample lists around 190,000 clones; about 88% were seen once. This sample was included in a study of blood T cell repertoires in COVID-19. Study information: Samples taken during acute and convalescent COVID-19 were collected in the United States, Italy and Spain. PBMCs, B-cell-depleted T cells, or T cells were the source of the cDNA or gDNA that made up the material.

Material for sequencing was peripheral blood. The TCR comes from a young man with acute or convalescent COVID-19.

The CDR3 DNA sequence: TGTGCCAGCAGCTTGTCAGGGGTAAATCAGCCCCAGCATTTT. Translation gives CASSLSGVNQPQHF. The rearrangement uses TRBV5-5 and TRBJ1-5; TRBD1 might be the D (6 bases). The V gene lost 1 base and the J gene lost 4 bases, with 9 bases spanning the gap. Germline assignment: CDR1 SGHKS and CDR2 YYEKEE (reference sequence). The CDR3 is made up of 14 amino acids.